This T cell receptor beta chain came from a study of blood T cells in healthy people across ages. PCR was performed a second time for roughly 6 to 12 cycles using a sample-barcoded 5' primer and a J-beta primer mix. TCRdb used MiXCR to reprocess the 5' RACE reads, holding one entry per CDR3 protein. Among 1.5 million to 2 million distinct CDR3 sequences listed, 30% to 40% were seen once. Regarding this clonotype: Its antigen is undetermined.

General study points: In long-lived donors, naive CD4+ cell counts and diversity exceeded those of aged donors.

Per germline, CDR1 MNHEY and CDR2 SVGAGI. V dropped 0 bases and J dropped 10; count of bases not matched to a gene: 7. The CDR3 sequence is 15 residues long. The origin of this receptor is a human donor in good health. Source material: blood. This chain uses TRBV6-5 with TRBJ2-1; TRBD2 matches 9 bases. Written as DNA, the CDR3 is TGTGCCAGCAGTTACTCCCGAGGGCTAGCGGGGGAGCAGTTCTTC. This sequence encodes CASSYSRGLAGEQFF.